The 18 T cell receptor beta chains below all came from one sample that was sequenced in a study of shared clonotypes between healthy human individuals. The protocol was immunoSEQ multiplex PCR, while the TCRdb copy is restricted to in-frame clones and leaves out a portion. The repertoire includes about 1.1 million clones, around 78% of them detected once, and around 0.47% sits in the top ten. Sequenced sample: memory CD4+ T cells from PBMCs. Subset described: CD45RA-negative fraction. These receptors were taken from a man aged 18 to 29 in good health. Some clones in this sample may be carry-over from other donors' samples.

With regard to this clone: With a far larger clone one base away, a read error is the likely cause. The identical CDR3 is also encoded by other nucleotide sequences in the sample. V and J are TRBV30 and TRBJ1-2; TRBD1 might be the D (5 bases). This CDR3 is 13 amino acids long. Germline V gene sequence: CDR1 GTSNPN, CDR2 SVGIG (reference sequence). Trimming removed 0 bases at V and 1 base at J, with 6 bases between. For the CDR3, the DNA is TGTGCCTGGAGTGTCGACAGTAACTATGGCTACACCTTC. Protein sequence: CAWSVDSNYGYTF. The complete variable domain, with remaining parts taken from reference TRBV30 and TRBJ1-2, reads SQTIHQWPATLVQPVGSPLSLECTVEGTSNPNLYWYRQAAGRGLQLLFYSVGIGQISSEVPQNLSASRPQDRQFILSSKKLLLSDSGFYLCAWSVDSNYGYTFGSGTRLTVV.

The rearrangement uses TRBV9 and TRBJ1-3; no clear D. Trimming shortened V by 2 bases and J by 8 bases, and 11 bases separated the two germline ends. Germline V gene data show CDR1 as SGDLS and CDR2 as YYNGEE. This CDR3 is 13 amino acids long. For the CDR3, the DNA is TGTGCCAGCAGCGTCGGTCCCCCCGACACCATATATTTT. It is translated as CASSVGPPDTIYF.

The rearrangement joins TRBV19 to TRBJ2-3; the D gene is possibly TRBD2 (5 bases). CDR3 size: 16 residues. CDR1 LNHDA and CDR2 SQIVND come from the germline V gene (reference sequence). V was clipped by 10 bases and J by 4 bases, with 24 bases between them. DNA of the CDR3: TGTGCCAACAGTGAGCCCCGGGCCAAGGACTCAGATACGCAGTATTTT. This encodes CANSEPRAKDSDTQYF.

The chain recombines TRBV7-9 with TRBJ2-1; D unclear. Per germline, CDR1 SEHNR and CDR2 FQNEAQ (reference sequence). This CDR3 contains 11 residues. V was shortened by 5 bases and J by 9 bases, with 8 bases between the two germline ends. CDR3 protein: CASSIKGEQFF. Here the CDR3 DNA reads TGTGCCAGCAGCATAAAGGGTGAGCAGTTCTTC.

The V call is TRBV9, the J call TRBJ2-3; 12 bases align to TRBD2. Germline V gene data show CDR1 as SGDLS and CDR2 as YYNGEE. This CDR3 region has 17 residues. V lost 4 bases to trimming and J lost 2 bases; unmatched junction nucleotides: 8. The DNA for the CDR3 is TGTGCCAGCAGCCCTCGACTAGCGGGAGCGAACACAGATACGCAGTATTTT. Its translation is CASSPRLAGANTDTQYF.

The chain uses TRBV11-1 and TRBJ2-6; D gene unclear. V was pared by 0 bases and J by 0 bases, with 15 bases between. The germline V gene encodes CDR1 SGHAT and CDR2 FQDESV (reference sequence). The CDR3 has 19 amino acids. CDR3 in amino acids: CASSLALAGSLSGANVLTF. CDR3 DNA: TGTGCCAGCAGCTTAGCGTTGGCAGGATCCCTCTCTGGGGCCAACGTCCTGACTTTC.

V is TRBV7-6 and J is TRBJ2-7; 12 nucleotides match TRBD2. CDR3 length: 15 amino acids. The V and J ends lost 6 bases and 5 bases, in that order; junction bases with no gene match: 8. Germline assignment: CDR1 SGHVS and CDR2 FNYEAQ. Here the CDR3 reads CASSYGLAGQNEQYF. For the CDR3, the DNA is TGTGCCAGCAGTTACGGACTAGCGGGGCAAAACGAGCAGTACTTC.

The chain couples TRBV29-1 to TRBJ2-5; 14 positions match TRBD2. Germline CDR1 and CDR2: SQVTM and ANQGSEA. Losses at the gene ends were 6 bases for V and 4 bases for J; bases not matched to a gene: 7. The CDR3 runs 15 residues. The CDR3 loop reads CSVRGLAGDGETQYF. DNA for the CDR3: TGCAGCGTAAGGGGACTAGCGGGAGATGGAGAGACCCAGTACTTC. Using reference TRBV29-1 and TRBJ2-5 for the parts outside the CDR3, the full variable domain is SAVISQKPSRDICQRGTSLTIQCQVDSQVTMMFWYRQQPGQSLTLIATANQGSEATYESGFVIDKFPISRPNLTFSTLTVSNMSPEDSSIYLCSVRGLAGDGETQYFGPGTRLLVL.

This rearrangement joins TRBV5-6 to TRBJ2-5; D not resolved. CDR1 and CDR2 (germline): SGHDT, YYEEEE. The CDR3 is 12 residues long. V was pared by 0 bases and J by 4 bases, with 4 bases between. In DNA form, the CDR3 reads TGTGCCAGCAGCTTGGTATCAGAGACCCAGTACTTC. Translation: CASSLVSETQYF.

This clone turned up a few times. The chain links TRBV13 to TRBJ1-2, with TRBD1 as a possible D gene (5 bases). Trimming pared 5 bases from V and 6 bases from J, leaving 19 bases between. The CDR3 consists of 15 residues. Germline loops: CDR1 PRHDT, CDR2 FYEKMQ (reference sequence). CDR3: CASSQLQLGGDGYTF. For the CDR3, the DNA is TGTGCCAGCAGCCAACTCCAGTTGGGGGGAGATGGCTACACCTTC.

This chain connects TRBV11-3 to TRBJ2-2, with 9 bases aligning to TRBD1. Germline V gene sequence: CDR1 SGHNT, CDR2 YENEEA. CDR3 length: 17 residues. V gave up 5 bases and J gave up 1 base; unmatched junction bases: 8. CDR3 protein: CASSPGQGRENTGELFF. The CDR3 nucleotides are TGTGCCAGCAGCCCCGGACAGGGGCGGGAGAACACCGGGGAGCTGTTTTTT.

J is TRBJ1-5 and V is TRBV21-1. TRBV21-1 is noted as a pseudogene. There are 13 residues in the CDR3. The CDR3 nucleotides read TGTGCCAGGGGGGGAGGTGAAGATCAGCCCCAGCATTTT. Amino acids: CARGGGEDQPQHF.

V and J are TRBV7-6 and TRBJ2-1; TRBD2 aligns across 7 bases. V trimming: 5 bases; J trimming: 2 bases; junction bases outside the gene matches: 9. The germline CDR1 and CDR2 sequences are SGHVS and FNYEAQ. This CDR3 has 16 amino acids. CDR3 DNA sequence: TGTGCCAGCAGCCCCCAAGGCGGGACTACCTACAATGAGCAGTTCTTC. Protein: CASSPQGGTTYNEQFF.

The chain links TRBV11-2 to TRBJ2-7, with D unclear. Per germline, CDR1 SGHAT and CDR2 FQNNGV. Trimming pared 2 bases from V and 5 bases from J, leaving 19 bases between. This CDR3 region has 16 residues. In DNA, the CDR3 is TGTGCCAGCAGCTTACTCGGCGCATCATTCTCTAACGAGCAGTACTTC. Its translation is CASSLLGASFSNEQYF. Looking up the rest from reference TRBV11-2 and TRBJ2-7 gives the full variable domain: EAGVAQSPRYKIIEKRQSVAFWCNPISGHATLYWYQQILGQGPKLLIQFQNNGVVDDSQLPKDRFSAERLKGVDSTLKIQPAKLEDSAVYLCASSLLGASFSNEQYFGPGTRLTVT.

The chain couples TRBV11-3 to TRBJ2-2; D gene ambiguous. This CDR3 is built from 12 residues. The V gene's germline CDR1 is SGHNT and CDR2 YENEEA. V lost 1 base to trimming and J lost 7 bases, with 4 bases between them. The CDR3 is CASSLVVGELFF. CDR3 nucleotide sequence: TGTGCCAGCAGCTTAGTGGTCGGGGAGCTGTTTTTT. Based on the CDR3 plus reference TRBV11-3 and TRBJ2-2, the full variable domain is EAGVVQSPRYKIIEKKQPVAFWCNPISGHNTLYWYLQNLGQGPELLIRYENEEAVDDSQLPKDRFSAERLKGVDSTLKIQPAELGDSAVYLCASSLVVGELFFGEGSRLTVL.

About this clone: The sample carries other DNA sequences with the same CDR3. This chain uses TRBV5-4 with TRBJ2-5; TRBD2 matches 9 bases. CDR1 and CDR2 (germline): SGHNT, YYREEE (reference sequence). V trimming: 1 base; J trimming: 5 bases; junction bases outside the gene matches: 3. CDR3 size: 14 residues. The chain's CDR3 is CASSLPREGETQYF. CDR3 in DNA: TGTGCCAGCAGCTTGCCGCGGGAGGGGGAGACCCAGTACTTC.

This chain uses TRBV28 with TRBJ2-1, with 7 bases fitting TRBD1. The V segment lost 4 bases and the J segment 9 bases; nucleotides outside the gene matches: 3. CDR3 length: 12 amino acids. Per germline, CDR1 MDHEN and CDR2 SYDVKM. For the CDR3, the DNA is TGTGCCAGCAGTTCGACAGGGCGTGAGCAGTTCTTC. Amino acids: CASSSTGREQFF.

The CDR3 DNA reads TGTGCCACCAGCAGAGTTGGTGAAAAACTGTTTTTT. Its translation: CATSRVGEKLFF. The V call is TRBV15, the J call TRBJ1-4, with D uncertain. The CDR3 loop spans 12 amino acids. V lost 1 base and J lost 7, with 4 bases in between. From germline, CDR1 is LNHNV and CDR2 YYDKDF (reference sequence).